This T cell receptor beta chain was profiled in a study of T cell changes during pregnancy in multiple sclerosis. There are 17 residues in the CDR3. J lost 4 bases, V lost 3 bases, and 9 bases had no gene match. CDR1 is MGHRA and CDR2 is YSYEKL in the germline V gene. TCRdb's copy holds only in-frame clones and misses some; the assay was immunoSEQ multiplex PCR. The sample carries 25,000 to 35,000 clones, around 89% recorded once. This clone was seen a single time. The TCR originated in a female donor in good health, enrolled as a control in a pregnancy study. The sequencing used CD4+ T cells from peripheral blood mononuclear cells, collected in the third trimester of pregnancy. The chain combines TRBV4-1 with TRBJ1-6, with 7 bases identical to TRBD1. The CDR3 sequence is CASSQERQGNYNSPLHF. Here the CDR3 DNA reads TGCGCCAGCAGCCAGGAGAGACAGGGCAATTATAATTCACCCCTCCACTTT.